These T cell receptor beta chains were read from a single sample in a study of CD8+ T cells in alopecia areata. The table came from immunoSEQ multiplex PCR; TCRdb's copy has only in-frame clones and leaves some out. This sample has 130,000 to 150,000 clones, with approximately 51% found just once. The sequencing here drew on CD4+ T cells sorted from blood, taken at week 0. These receptors all come from a human donor with alopecia areata. The CDR3 runs from the conserved cysteine through the conserved F or W. The D gene is left open where the match is weak. A clone size is listed for some rows: how often the clone was seen (once, few, many), or a class if it is expanded.

j_gene: TRBJ1-4
abundance: -
v_gene: TRBV18
d_gene: -
CDR3aa: CASSPERVGGEKLFF
CDR3nt: TGTGCCAGCTCACCGGAGCGGGTCGGTGGTGAAAAACTGTTTTTT

j_gene: TRBJ1-5
abundance: -
v_gene: TRBV5-1
d_gene: -
CDR3aa: CASSRGTGSNQPQHF
CDR3nt: TGCGCCAGCAGCCGGGGCACAGGGAGCAATCAGCCCCAGCATTTT

j_gene: TRBJ1-1
abundance: -
v_gene: TRBV29-1
d_gene: -
CDR3aa: CSVGASHTEAFF
CDR3nt: TGCAGCGTCGGAGCCTCGCACACTGAAGCTTTCTTT

j_gene: TRBJ2-7
abundance: -
v_gene: TRBV30
d_gene: -
CDR3aa: CAMAEDRYYEQYF
CDR3nt: TGTGCCATGGCCGAGGACCGATACTACGAGCAGTACTTC

j_gene: TRBJ2-5
abundance: -
v_gene: TRBV19
d_gene: TRBD1
CDR3aa: CASSIRYDRGQETQYF
CDR3nt: TGTGCCAGTAGTATTCGCTACGACAGGGGGCAAGAGACCCAGTACTTC

j_gene: TRBJ2-3
abundance: -
v_gene: TRBV7-2
d_gene: TRBD2
CDR3aa: CASSLLAGGVGTDTQYF
CDR3nt: TGTGCCAGCAGCTTATTAGCGGGAGGGGTGGGCACAGATACGCAGTATTTT

j_gene: TRBJ1-3
abundance: -
v_gene: TRBV7-2
d_gene: -
CDR3aa: CASSYRGTSGNTIYF
CDR3nt: TGTGCCAGCAGCTACCGGGGGACCTCTGGAAACACCATATATTTT

j_gene: TRBJ2-3
abundance: once
v_gene: TRBV30
d_gene: -
CDR3aa: CAWSGKPGTAQYF
CDR3nt: TGTGCCTGGAGTGGGAAACCCGGGACCGCGCAGTATTTT

j_gene: TRBJ2-1
abundance: -
v_gene: TRBV1
d_gene: -
CDR3aa: CTSSQGLAGSGEQFF
CDR3nt: TGCACCAGCAGCCAAGGACTAGCGGGATCAGGGGAGCAGTTCTTC

j_gene: TRBJ2-7
abundance: -
v_gene: TRBV30
d_gene: -
CDR3aa: CAWSILGTAEDEQYF
CDR3nt: TGTGCCTGGAGTATCCTAGGGACGGCCGAAGACGAGCAGTACTTC

j_gene: TRBJ1-2
abundance: few
v_gene: TRBV7-2
d_gene: -
CDR3aa: CASSLGSRVYGYTF
CDR3nt: TGTGCCAGCAGCTTAGGGAGCAGGGTCTATGGCTACACCTTC

j_gene: TRBJ2-1
abundance: -
v_gene: TRBV30
d_gene: TRBD2
CDR3aa: CAWTGPSGLAGVYSYNEQFF
CDR3nt: TGTGCCTGGACTGGTCCCTCGGGACTAGCGGGAGTCTACTCCTACAATGAGCAGTTCTTC

j_gene: TRBJ2-7
abundance: -
v_gene: TRBV28
d_gene: -
CDR3aa: CASSFLAEEQYF
CDR3nt: TGTGCCAGCAGTTTTTTGGCGGAGGAGCAGTACTTC

j_gene: TRBJ1-1
abundance: once
v_gene: TRBV27
d_gene: -
CDR3aa: CASSSGTEAFF
CDR3nt: TGTGCCAGCAGTTCAGGTACTGAAGCTTTCTTT

j_gene: TRBJ1-1
abundance: -
v_gene: TRBV29-1
d_gene: TRBD1
CDR3aa: CSVLITGASGEAFF
CDR3nt: TGCAGCGTCCTCATAACAGGGGCGTCTGGTGAAGCTTTCTTT

j_gene: TRBJ2-3
abundance: few
v_gene: TRBV7-9
d_gene: -
CDR3aa: CASSQRTDTQYF
CDR3nt: TGTGCCAGCAGTCAGCGCACAGATACGCAGTATTTT

j_gene: TRBJ2-3
abundance: -
v_gene: TRBV7-2
d_gene: -
CDR3aa: CASSLAGDSTDTQYF
CDR3nt: TGTGCCAGCAGCTTAGCCGGGGACTCCACAGATACGCAGTATTTT

j_gene: TRBJ2-7
abundance: few
v_gene: TRBV18
d_gene: TRBD2
CDR3aa: CASSPLTGTSGRARYEQYF
CDR3nt: TGTGCCAGCTCACCACTGACCGGGACTAGCGGGAGGGCCCGCTACGAGCAGTACTTC

j_gene: TRBJ2-4
abundance: few
v_gene: TRBV4-1
d_gene: TRBD2
CDR3aa: CASSLGSGLAENIQYF
CDR3nt: TGCGCCAGCAGCCTGGGGTCGGGCCTAGCGGAAAACATTCAGTACTTC

j_gene: TRBJ2-7
abundance: -
v_gene: TRBV5-1
d_gene: -
CDR3aa: CASSSVGGSLTGTSSYEQYF
CDR3nt: TGCGCCAGCAGCTCCGTTGGTGGGAGCCTCACAGGGACCAGCTCCTACGAGCAGTACTTC

j_gene: TRBJ2-7
abundance: -
v_gene: TRBV27
d_gene: TRBD2
CDR3aa: CASSSTPAGRYGRGGVEQYF
CDR3nt: TGTGCCAGCAGCTCGACTCCCGCCGGAAGATATGGGAGGGGAGGGGTCGAGCAGTACTTC

j_gene: TRBJ1-1
abundance: -
v_gene: TRBV4-1
d_gene: -
CDR3aa: CASSQDRAKNTEAFF
CDR3nt: TGCGCCAGCAGCCAAGACAGGGCCAAGAACACTGAAGCTTTCTTT

j_gene: TRBJ1-5
abundance: -
v_gene: TRBV15
d_gene: TRBD1
CDR3aa: CATSSLIGTANQPQHF
CDR3nt: TGTGCCACCAGCAGTCTGATCGGGACAGCTAATCAGCCCCAGCATTTT

j_gene: TRBJ1-5
abundance: -
v_gene: TRBV2
d_gene: TRBD1
CDR3aa: CASTGTGGNQPQHF
CDR3nt: TGTGCCAGCACCGGGACAGGGGGCAATCAGCCCCAGCATTTT

j_gene: TRBJ2-5
abundance: few
v_gene: TRBV29-1
d_gene: TRBD1
CDR3aa: CSGAGTGGAETQYF
CDR3nt: TGCAGCGGAGCCGGGACAGGGGGCGCAGAGACCCAGTACTTC

j_gene: TRBJ2-3
abundance: -
v_gene: TRBV11-2
d_gene: -
CDR3aa: CASSLDPRQITQYF
CDR3nt: TGTGCCAGCAGCTTAGACCCACGTCAAATTACGCAGTATTTT

j_gene: TRBJ2-1
abundance: -
v_gene: TRBV11-1
d_gene: TRBD2
CDR3aa: CASSFRLAGGLNEQFF
CDR3nt: TGTGCCAGCAGCTTTAGACTAGCGGGAGGCCTAAATGAGCAGTTCTTC

j_gene: TRBJ2-5
abundance: -
v_gene: TRBV6-6
d_gene: TRBD1
CDR3aa: CASSYRGRETQYF
CDR3nt: TGTGCCAGCAGTTACAGGGGGCGGGAGACCCAGTACTTC

j_gene: TRBJ2-5
abundance: -
v_gene: TRBV7-2
d_gene: -
CDR3aa: CASSLGLGETQYF
CDR3nt: TGTGCCAGCAGCTTAGGGCTGGGAGAGACCCAGTACTTC

j_gene: TRBJ1-2
abundance: -
v_gene: TRBV4-1
d_gene: -
CDR3aa: CASSRPSGGQWGYTF
CDR3nt: TGCGCCAGCAGCCGCCCCTCCGGGGGCCAGTGGGGCTACACCTTC

j_gene: TRBJ1-5
abundance: few
v_gene: TRBV30
d_gene: -
CDR3aa: CAWSGDLGNQPQHF
CDR3nt: TGTGCCTGGAGTGGGGATTTAGGGAATCAGCCCCAGCATTTT

j_gene: TRBJ2-6
abundance: -
v_gene: TRBV7-9
d_gene: -
CDR3aa: CASSLDGSGANVLTF
CDR3nt: TGTGCCAGCAGCTTAGACGGCTCTGGGGCCAACGTCCTGACTTTC

j_gene: TRBJ2-5
abundance: -
v_gene: TRBV5-1
d_gene: -
CDR3aa: CASSLQETQYF
CDR3nt: TGCGCCAGCAGCTTGCAAGAGACCCAGTACTTC

j_gene: TRBJ1-1
abundance: -
v_gene: TRBV7-2
d_gene: -
CDR3aa: CASSLGATRRNTEAFF
CDR3nt: TGTGCCAGCAGCTTAGGAGCGACAAGAAGGAACACTGAAGCTTTCTTT

j_gene: TRBJ1-1
abundance: few
v_gene: TRBV29-1
d_gene: -
CDR3aa: CSVTPSRAEAFF
CDR3nt: TGCAGCGTTACTCCATCACGCGCTGAAGCTTTCTTT

j_gene: TRBJ1-2
abundance: few
v_gene: TRBV28
d_gene: -
CDR3aa: CASRTGNYGYTF
CDR3nt: TGTGCCAGCAGAACAGGGAACTATGGCTACACCTTC

j_gene: TRBJ1-2
abundance: -
v_gene: TRBV29-1
d_gene: -
CDR3aa: CSVSPRQSPGGYTF
CDR3nt: TGCAGCGTTTCGCCCCGACAGTCGCCGGGTGGCTACACCTTC

j_gene: TRBJ1-1
abundance: -
v_gene: TRBV9
d_gene: -
CDR3aa: CASSVGKRMNTEAFF
CDR3nt: TGTGCCAGCAGCGTAGGTAAGCGCATGAACACTGAAGCTTTCTTT

j_gene: TRBJ2-3
abundance: -
v_gene: TRBV25-1
d_gene: -
CDR3aa: CASSGTGTLTTDTQYF
CDR3nt: TGTGCCAGCAGTGGGACCGGGACTCTGACCACAGATACGCAGTATTTT

j_gene: TRBJ2-1
abundance: -
v_gene: TRBV20-1
d_gene: -
CDR3aa: CSAEGNEQFF
CDR3nt: TGCAGTGCTGAGGGGAATGAGCAGTTCTTC